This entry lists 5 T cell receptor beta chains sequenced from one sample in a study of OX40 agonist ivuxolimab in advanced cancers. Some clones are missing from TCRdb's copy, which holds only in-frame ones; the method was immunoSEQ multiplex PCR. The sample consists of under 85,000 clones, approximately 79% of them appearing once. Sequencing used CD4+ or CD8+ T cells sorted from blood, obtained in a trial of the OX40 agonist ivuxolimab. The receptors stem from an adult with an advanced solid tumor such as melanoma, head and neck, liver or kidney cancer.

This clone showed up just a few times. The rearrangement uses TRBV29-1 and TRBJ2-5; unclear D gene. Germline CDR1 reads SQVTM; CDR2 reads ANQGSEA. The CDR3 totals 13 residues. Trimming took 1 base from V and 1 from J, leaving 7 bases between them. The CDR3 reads CSVEGITQETQYF. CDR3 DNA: TGCAGCGTTGAAGGGATCACCCAAGAGACCCAGTACTTC.

The CDR3 bases are TGTGCCAGCAGCCAGGGGGGAGGCATGAACACTGAAGCTTTCTTT. The encoded protein is CASSQGGGMNTEAFF. The rearrangement joins TRBV11-3 to TRBJ1-1, with 7 bases aligning to TRBD1. The CDR3 consists of 15 residues. The V gene end was trimmed by 5 bases and the J gene end by 0 bases; junction bases not matched to a gene: 6. The germline CDR1 and CDR2 sequences are SGHNT and YENEEA.

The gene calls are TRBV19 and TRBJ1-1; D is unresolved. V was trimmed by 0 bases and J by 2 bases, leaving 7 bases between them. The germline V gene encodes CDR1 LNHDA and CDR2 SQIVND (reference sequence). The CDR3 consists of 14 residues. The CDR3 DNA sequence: TGTGCCAGTAGTATAGAACCGATTAACACTGAAGCTTTCTTT. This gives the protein CASSIEPINTEAFF. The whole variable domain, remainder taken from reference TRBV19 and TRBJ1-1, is DGGITQSPKYLFRKEGQNVTLSCEQNLNHDAMYWYRQDPGQGLRLIYYSQIVNDFQKGDIAEGYSVSREKKESFPLTVTSAQKNPTAFYLCASSIEPINTEAFFGQGTRLTVV.

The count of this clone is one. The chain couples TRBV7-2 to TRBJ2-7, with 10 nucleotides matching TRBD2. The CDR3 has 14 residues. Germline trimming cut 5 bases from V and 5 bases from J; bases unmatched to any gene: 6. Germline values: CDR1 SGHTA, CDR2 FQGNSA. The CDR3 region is CASSKAGGPDEQYF. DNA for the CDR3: TGTGCCAGCAGCAAAGCGGGAGGGCCCGACGAGCAGTACTTC. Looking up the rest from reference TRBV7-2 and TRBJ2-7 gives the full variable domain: GAGVSQSPSNKVTEKGKDVELRCDPISGHTALYWYRQSLGQGLEFLIYFQGNSAPDKSGLPSDRFSAERTGGSVSTLTIQRTQQEDSAVYLCASSKAGGPDEQYFGPGTRLTVT.

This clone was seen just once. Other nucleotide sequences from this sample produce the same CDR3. CDR3 DNA sequence: TGTGCCAGCTCACCAGGCAGGAACACTGAAGCTTTCTTT. This codes for CASSPGRNTEAFF. The V call is TRBV18, the J call TRBJ1-1; D call uncertain. The V gene lost 2 bases and the J gene lost 1 base, with 5 bases spanning the gap. This CDR3 is built from 13 residues. CDR1 and CDR2 from the germline V gene are KGHSH and LQKENI.